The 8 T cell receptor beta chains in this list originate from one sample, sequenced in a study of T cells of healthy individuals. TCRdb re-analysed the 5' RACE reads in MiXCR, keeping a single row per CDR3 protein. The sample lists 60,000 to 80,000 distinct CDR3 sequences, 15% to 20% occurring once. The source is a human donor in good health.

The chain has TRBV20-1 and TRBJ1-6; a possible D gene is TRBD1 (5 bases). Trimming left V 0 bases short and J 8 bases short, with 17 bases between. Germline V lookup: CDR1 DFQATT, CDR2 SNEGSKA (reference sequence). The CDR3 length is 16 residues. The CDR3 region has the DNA TGCAGTGCTAGAGATTATAAGGGGTCGGAGTATTCACCCCTCCACTTT. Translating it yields CSARDYKGSEYSPLHF.

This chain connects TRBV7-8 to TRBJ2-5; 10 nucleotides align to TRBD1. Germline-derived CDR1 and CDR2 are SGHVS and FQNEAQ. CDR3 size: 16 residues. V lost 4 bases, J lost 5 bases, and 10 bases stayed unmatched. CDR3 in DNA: TGTGCCAGCAGCTCCTACCGACAGGGGGCGTGGGAGACCCAGTACTTC. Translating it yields CASSSYRQGAWETQYF. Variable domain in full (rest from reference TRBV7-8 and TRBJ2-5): GAGVSQSPRYKVAKRGQDVALRCDPISGHVSLFWYQQALGQGPEFLTYFQNEAQLDKSGLPSDRFFAERPEGSVSTLKIQRTQQEDSAVYLCASSSYRQGAWETQYFGPGTRLLVL.

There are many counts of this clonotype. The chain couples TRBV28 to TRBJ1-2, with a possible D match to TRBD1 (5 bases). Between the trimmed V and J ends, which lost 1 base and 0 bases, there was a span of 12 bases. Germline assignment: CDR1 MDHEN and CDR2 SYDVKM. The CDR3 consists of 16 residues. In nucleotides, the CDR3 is TGTGCCAGCAGTTTATCGCAACGGGGGGCTAACTATGGCTACACCTTC. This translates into CASSLSQRGANYGYTF.

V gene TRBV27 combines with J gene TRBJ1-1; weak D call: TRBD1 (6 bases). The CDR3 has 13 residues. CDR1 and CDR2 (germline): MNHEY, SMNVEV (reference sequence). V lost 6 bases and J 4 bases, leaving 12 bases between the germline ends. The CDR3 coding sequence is TGTGCCAGCAGCCGCAGCAGGGGCACTGAAGCTTTCTTT. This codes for CASSRSRGTEAFF.

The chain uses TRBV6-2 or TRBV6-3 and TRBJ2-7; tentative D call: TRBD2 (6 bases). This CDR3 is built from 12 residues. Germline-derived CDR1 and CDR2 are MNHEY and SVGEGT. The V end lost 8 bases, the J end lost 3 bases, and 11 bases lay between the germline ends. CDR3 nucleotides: TGTGCCAGCGCAGTGGGGGGCTACGAGCAGTACTTC. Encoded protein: CASAVGGYEQYF.

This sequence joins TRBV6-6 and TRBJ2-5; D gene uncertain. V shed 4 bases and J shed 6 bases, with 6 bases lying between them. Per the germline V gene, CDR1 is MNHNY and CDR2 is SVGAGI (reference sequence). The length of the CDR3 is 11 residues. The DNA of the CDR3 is TGTGCCAGCAGTTTCAGTCAGACCCAGTACTTC. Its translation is CASSFSQTQYF.

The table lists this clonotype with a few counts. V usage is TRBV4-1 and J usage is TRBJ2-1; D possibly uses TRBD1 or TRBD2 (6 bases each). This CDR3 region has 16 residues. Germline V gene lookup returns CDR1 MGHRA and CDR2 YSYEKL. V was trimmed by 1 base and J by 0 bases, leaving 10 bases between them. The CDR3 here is CASSQGGASSYNEQFF. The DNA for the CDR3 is TGCGCCAGCAGCCAAGGGGGGGCTAGCTCCTACAATGAGCAGTTCTTC.

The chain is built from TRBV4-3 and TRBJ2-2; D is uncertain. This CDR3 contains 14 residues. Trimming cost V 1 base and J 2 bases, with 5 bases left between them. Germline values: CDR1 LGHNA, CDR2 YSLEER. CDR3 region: CASSQVGNTGELFF. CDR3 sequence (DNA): TGCGCCAGCAGCCAAGTGGGTAACACCGGGGAGCTGTTTTTT.